This TCR beta chain was captured in a study of shared clonotypes between healthy human individuals. The assay was immunoSEQ multiplex PCR, and TCRdb's table has in-frame clones only and misses some. The sample yields 980,000 or so clones, around three quarters seen once. J gave up 0 bases and V 7 bases, and 7 bases lay outside the gene matches. CDR3 length: 14 amino acids. Germline CDR1 reads GTSNPN; CDR2 reads SVGIG (reference sequence). This chain uses TRBV30 with TRBJ1-1; 8 bases line up with TRBD1. Sequenced: memory CD4+ T cells sorted from blood. Noted subset: CD45RA-negative fraction. This receptor was obtained from a man aged 18 to 30 in good health. CDR3 DNA: TGTGCCTACGGGACAGGTAAACTGAACACTGAAGCTTTCTTT. It yields the protein CAYGTGKLNTEAFF.